The next 9 T cell receptor beta chains were all read from a single sample in a study of beta chain features in type 1 diabetes. Expressed TCRB transcripts were sequenced because the isolated RNA had all been reverse transcribed beforehand. Data came from immunoSEQ multiplex PCR; TCRdb stores just in-frame clones and leaves some out. There are approximately 120,000 clones in the sample; almost 40% occur only once, and 0.065% lies in the top ten. The sequenced sample consisted of stem cell memory CD4+ T cells from blood. The receptors here all came from a young woman in good health.

The chain recombines TRBV30 with TRBJ1-1; 7 bases agree with TRBD1. This CDR3 comprises 14 residues. Germline V lookup: CDR1 GTSNPN, CDR2 SVGIG (reference sequence). The junction had 8 bases not matched to a gene; V was cut back by 3 bases and J by 4 bases. CDR3 nucleotides: TGTGCCTGGAGATCCCAAGGGGGCGGCACTGAAGCTTTCTTT. Its protein is CAWRSQGGGTEAFF.

In its sample, this clone was seen a few times. V and J are TRBV7-9 and TRBJ2-3; 9 nucleotides align to TRBD1. The V gene's germline CDR1 is SEHNR and CDR2 FQNEAQ (reference sequence). The CDR3 contains 14 residues. Losses at the gene ends were 5 bases for V and 6 bases for J; bases not matched to a gene: 6. This chain's CDR3 is CASSLQGAMDTQYF. For the CDR3, the DNA is TGTGCCAGCAGCCTACAGGGGGCTATGGATACGCAGTATTTT. The full variable domain, completed using reference TRBV7-9 and TRBJ2-3, is DTGVSQNPRHKITKRGQNVTFRCDPISEHNRLYWYRQTLGQGPEFLTYFQNEAQLEKSRLLSDRFSAERPKGSFSTLEIQRTEQGDSAMYLCASSLQGAMDTQYFGPGTRLTVL.

V usage is TRBV5-1 and J usage is TRBJ2-7; 9 bases map to TRBD1. The germline V gene has CDR1 SGHRS and CDR2 YFSETQ. V was clipped by 4 bases and J by 2 bases; unmatched bases: 4. CDR3 length: 14 residues. The DNA of the CDR3 is TGCGCCAGCAGCCCGGACAGGGGAACCTACGAGCAGTACTTC. Translated: CASSPDRGTYEQYF.

This clone turned up a few times. Here the CDR3 reads CASSYQDSVEQFF. For the CDR3, the DNA is TGTGCCAGCAGTTATCAGGATTCCGTTGAGCAGTTCTTC. This sequence joins TRBV6-6 and TRBJ2-1; D is uncertain. CDR1 and CDR2 from the germline V gene are MNHNY and SVGAGI (reference sequence). The CDR3 has 13 amino acids. Between the trimmed V and J ends, which lost 3 bases and 9 bases, there was a span of 12 bases.

The chain is built from TRBV2 and TRBJ1-1, with 8 positions matching TRBD1. This CDR3 is built from 13 residues. Germline CDR1 reads SNHLY; CDR2 reads FYNNEI. The V gene end was trimmed by 5 bases and the J gene end by 4 bases; junction bases not matched to a gene: 3. Written as DNA, the CDR3 is TGTGCCAGCAGTCGCGACAGGGGCACTGAAGCTTTCTTT. Its protein product is CASSRDRGTEAFF.

The chain is built from TRBV7-3 and TRBJ2-3; D unclear. Germline-derived CDR1 and CDR2 are SGHTA and FQGTGA. The CDR3 extends over 17 amino acids. Deletions cut 1 base from V and 4 bases from J, with 18 bases between. The DNA for the CDR3 is TGTGCCAGCAGCTTAATAGGCGATAGCTTGCCAGCAGATACGCAGTATTTT. It translates to CASSLIGDSLPADTQYF.

This chain uses TRBV30 with TRBJ2-7; TRBD2 is a possible D gene (6 bases). Germline values: CDR1 GTSNPN, CDR2 SVGIG (reference sequence). Trimming removed 0 bases from V and 2 bases from J, with 14 bases in between. The CDR3 is 15 residues long. Here the CDR3 DNA reads TGTGCCTGGAGTGTACAAGCAGGGAGGACCTACGAGCAGTACTTC. This gives the protein CAWSVQAGRTYEQYF.

This clone has just a few counts. The V gene is TRBV28, the J gene TRBJ1-5, with a weak D call TRBD1 (6 bases). The CDR3 is 14 residues long. Germline lookup yields CDR1 MDHEN and CDR2 SYDVKM. The V gene lost 5 bases and the J gene lost 3 bases, with 11 bases spanning the gap. The CDR3 DNA reads as TGTGCCAGCAGTCTGGACAGAAACAATCAGCCCCAGCATTTT. Amino acids: CASSLDRNNQPQHF.

The chain has TRBV11-1 and TRBJ2-3; TRBD2 matches at 10 bases. Germline CDR1 SGHAT, CDR2 FQDESV (reference sequence). J gave up 1 base and V 5 bases, and 3 bases lay outside the gene matches. The CDR3 loop spans 15 amino acids. DNA of the CDR3: TGTGCCAGCAGCCAAGGGACTAGCGGCACAGATACGCAGTATTTT. This gives the protein CASSQGTSGTDTQYF.